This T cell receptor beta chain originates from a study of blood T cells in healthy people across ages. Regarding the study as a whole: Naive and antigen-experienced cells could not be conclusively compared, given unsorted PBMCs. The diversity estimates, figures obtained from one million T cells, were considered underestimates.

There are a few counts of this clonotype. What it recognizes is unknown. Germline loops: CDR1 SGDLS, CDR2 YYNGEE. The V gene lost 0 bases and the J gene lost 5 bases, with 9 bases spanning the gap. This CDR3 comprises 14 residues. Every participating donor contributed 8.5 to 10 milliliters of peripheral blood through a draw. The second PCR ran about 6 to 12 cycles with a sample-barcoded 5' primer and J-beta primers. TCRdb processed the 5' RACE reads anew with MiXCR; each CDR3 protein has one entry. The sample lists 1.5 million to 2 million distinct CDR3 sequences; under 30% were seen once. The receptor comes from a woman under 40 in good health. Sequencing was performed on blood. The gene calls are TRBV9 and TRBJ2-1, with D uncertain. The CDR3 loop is CASSVGDANNEQFF. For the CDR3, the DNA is TGTGCCAGCAGCGTAGGAGACGCAAACAATGAGCAGTTCTTC.